This TCR beta chain was captured by sequencing in a study of control samples from healthy donors and cancer patients. The CDR3 covers 17 residues. The V and J ends lost 3 bases and 4 bases, in that order; junction bases with no gene match: 8. Germline lookup yields CDR1 SGHAT and CDR2 FQNNGV. Using immunoSEQ multiplex PCR, the repertoire was profiled, and TCRdb retains in-frame clones only, with some absent. The data show under 450,000 clones, with 75% to 95% seen just once and around 6.4% held by the top ten. The clonotype was recovered from a man in his forties with head and neck cancer. This chain uses TRBV11-2 with TRBJ2-5; TRBD2 matches at 13 bases. Sequencing was done on a sample of PBMCs. This CDR3 reads CASSFVTSGGARETQYF. The CDR3 nucleotides read TGTGCCAGCAGCTTCGTTACTAGCGGGGGGGCCCGAGAGACCCAGTACTTC. The entire variable domain, with the rest obtained from reference TRBV11-2 and TRBJ2-5, is as follows: EAGVAQSPRYKIIEKRQSVAFWCNPISGHATLYWYQQILGQGPKLLIQFQNNGVVDDSQLPKDRFSAERLKGVDSTLKIQPAKLEDSAVYLCASSFVTSGGARETQYFGPGTRLLVL.